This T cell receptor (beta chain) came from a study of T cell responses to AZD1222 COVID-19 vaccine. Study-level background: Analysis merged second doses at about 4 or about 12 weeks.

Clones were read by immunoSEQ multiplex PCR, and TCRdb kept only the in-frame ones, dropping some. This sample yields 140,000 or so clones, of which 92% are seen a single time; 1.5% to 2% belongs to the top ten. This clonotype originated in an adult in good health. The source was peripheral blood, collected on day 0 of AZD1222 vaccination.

Written as DNA, the CDR3 is TGTGCCAGCAGCACCTGGACAGGGGGCTCGAACACCGGGGAGCTGTTTTTT. It codes for CASSTWTGGSNTGELFF. The V call is TRBV11-2, the J call TRBJ2-2, with TRBD1 matching 11 bases. CDR1 SGHAT and CDR2 FQNNGV come from the germline V gene. With 5 bases clipped from V and 0 bases from J, the junction kept 5 bases outside the gene matches. The CDR3 spans 17 residues.